This T cell receptor (beta chain) was found in a study of technical replicates of blood from a few donors. Germline V lookup: CDR1 SGHVS, CDR2 FNYEAQ. With V trimmed by 0 bases and J by 2 bases, 4 bases remained unmatched. The CDR3 runs to 15 residues. TCRdb's table, derived via immunoSEQ multiplex PCR, lists solely in-frame clones and lacks some. Altogether 64,000 or so clones are present, roughly 96% being singletons, with the ten largest covering over 0.2%. This TCR derives from a human donor in good health. Material for sequencing was T cells isolated from PBMCs. The genes are TRBV7-6 and TRBJ2-7, with 7 bases lining up with TRBD1. The CDR3 coding sequence is TGTGCCAGCAGCTTAGCCGGGACAGCTACCTACGAGCAGTACTTC. Translated: CASSLAGTATYEQYF.